The source of this T cell receptor (beta chain) is a study of blood T cell repertoires in COVID-19. TCRdb's copy holds only in-frame clones and misses some; the assay was immunoSEQ multiplex PCR. The sample contains about 300,000 clones, roughly nine tenths of which appear only once. CDR1 and CDR2 from the germline V gene are SGDLS and YYNGEE. The CDR3 has 14 amino acids. The V gene end was trimmed by 4 bases and the J gene end by 4 bases; junction bases not matched to a gene: 2. The chain recombines TRBV9 with TRBJ1-3, with 10 bases aligning to TRBD1. This receptor was identified in a woman in her thirties or forties who had recovered from COVID-19. Material: PBMCs or T cells enriched from blood (not recorded which). The CDR3 region is CASSRTGGGNTIYF. The DNA for the CDR3 is TGTGCCAGCAGCCGGACAGGGGGAGGAAACACCATATATTTT. Full variable domain (missing parts from reference TRBV9 and TRBJ1-3): DSGVTQTPKHLITATGQRVTLRCSPRSGDLSVYWYQQSLDQGLQFLIQYYNGEERAKGNILERFSAQQFPDLHSELNLSSLELGDSALYFCASSRTGGGNTIYFGEGSWLTVV.